These T cell receptor beta chains were read from a single sample in a study of OX40 agonist ivuxolimab in advanced cancers. Libraries were prepared by immunoSEQ multiplex PCR; TCRdb keeps only in-frame clonotypes and omits some of them. The data contain roughly 75,000 clones, about 83% of them singletons. The material was CD4+ or CD8+ T cells sorted from blood, obtained in a trial of the OX40 agonist ivuxolimab. All receptors derive from an adult with an advanced solid tumor such as melanoma, head and neck, liver or kidney cancer. CDR3s include the opening cysteine and the closing phenylalanine or tryptophan. Each record gives: D gene, J gene, clone size, V gene, CDR3 protein, CDR3 DNA. A D gene is named only where the DNA matches it firmly. Clone size is given for some rows only: seen once, a few or many times, or a class if the clone is expanded.

. TRBJ2-2 . TRBV7-3 CASSERNTGELFF TGTGCCAGCAGTGAGAGGAACACCGGGGAGCTGTTTTTT
. TRBJ2-3 . TRBV6-5 CASSPGTDTQYF TGTGCCAGCAGTCCAGGGACAGATACGCAGTATTTT
TRBD1 TRBJ1-1 . TRBV5-4 CASSRDSNTEAFF TGTGCCAGCAGCCGGGACAGCAACACTGAAGCTTTCTTT
. TRBJ1-5 once TRBV4-1 CASSQGQGLAPQHF TGCGCCAGCAGCCAAGGGCAGGGGCTGGCGCCCCAGCATTTT
TRBD2 TRBJ2-3 . TRBV5-6 CASSLRLAGVVDTQYF TGTGCCAGCAGCTTGCGGCTAGCGGGTGTCGTGGATACGCAGTATTTT
. TRBJ1-5 medium-sized TRBV6-1 CASTGQSNQPQHF TGTGCCAGCACCGGACAGAGCAATCAGCCCCAGCATTTT
. TRBJ1-2 . TRBV7-9 CASTPRAEFVGGYTF TGTGCCAGCACCCCTCGGGCGGAATTTGTTGGTGGCTACACCTTC
. TRBJ2-3 . TRBV4-3 CASSQSPPDTQYF TGCGCCAGCAGCCAATCGCCTCCAGATACGCAGTATTTT
. TRBJ2-5 few TRBV7-2 CASSLARTRGQETQYF TGTGCCAGCAGCTTAGCGCGGACTAGGGGGCAAGAGACCCAGTACTTC
. TRBJ1-1 once TRBV5-4 CASSNRNLNTEAFF TGTGCCAGCAGCAACAGGAACTTGAACACTGAAGCTTTCTTT
. TRBJ1-1 . TRBV25-1 CASSDPLGVGNTEAFF TGTGCCAGCAGTGACCCCCTGGGGGTGGGAAACACTGAAGCTTTCTTT
. TRBJ1-1 . TRBV5-8 CATPLGGWKSTEAFF TGTGCCACCCCACTTGGAGGGTGGAAATCGACTGAAGCTTTCTTT
. TRBJ1-1 . TRBV5-3 CARKARTILGNTEAFF TGTGCCAGAAAGGCCAGAACTATCTTAGGGAACACTGAAGCTTTCTTT
. TRBJ2-1 . TRBV5-1 CASSFGRIYDEQFF TGCGCCAGCAGCTTCGGACGGATCTACGATGAGCAGTTCTTC
. TRBJ2-4 once TRBV10-1 CASSESGAKNIQYF TGCGCCAGCAGTGAATCCGGAGCCAAAAACATTCAGTACTTC
TRBD2 TRBJ2-2 . TRBV11-2 CASSRGLAASGELFF TGTGCCAGCAGCCGGGGACTAGCGGCGTCCGGGGAGCTGTTTTTT
. TRBJ1-4 . TRBV2 CASSRVRGPTNEKLFF TGTGCCAGCAGCCGGGTGCGGGGGCCAACTAATGAAAAACTGTTTTTT
TRBD1 TRBJ2-7 . TRBV7-2 CASRYSGTDEQYF TGTGCCAGCAGATATTCCGGGACAGACGAGCAGTACTTC
TRBD1 TRBJ2-7 few TRBV7-9 CASSRGTGYAEQYF TGTGCCAGCAGCCGCGGGACAGGGTACGCCGAGCAGTACTTC
. TRBJ2-7 few TRBV10-3 CAISVGQTYEQYF TGTGCCATCAGTGTCGGCCAGACCTACGAGCAGTACTTC